The 5 T cell receptor beta chains below come from one sample, sequenced in a study of beta chain features in type 1 diabetes. Expressed TCRB transcripts were sequenced, since all the RNA that had been isolated was reverse transcribed. The table came from immunoSEQ multiplex PCR; TCRdb's copy has only in-frame clones and leaves some out. This sample has 120,000 to 150,000 clones, with roughly 10% found just once. Sequencing was done on a sample of central memory CD4+ T cells from blood. Receptors were obtained from a woman aged 40 to 49 in good health.

This chain connects TRBV2 to TRBJ2-1; 7 positions agree with TRBD2. Trimming cost V 3 bases and J 5 bases; bases outside gene matches: 7. Germline V gene data show CDR1 as SNHLY and CDR2 as FYNNEI. This CDR3 has 15 residues. The CDR3 nucleotides are TGTGCCAGCAGTGATTTAGCGGGCCGCCACAATGAGCAGTTCTTC. Protein sequence: CASSDLAGRHNEQFF.

There are a few counts of this clone. The chain recombines TRBV15 with TRBJ2-6, with TRBD1 identical over 10 bases. Germline CDR1 and CDR2: LNHNV and YYDKDF (reference sequence). The CDR3 is 19 amino acids. V dropped 0 bases and J dropped 3; count of bases not matched to a gene: 8. The CDR3 DNA sequence: TGTGCCACCAGCAGAGATCAAGGGACAGGGGCCTATGGGGCCAACGTCCTGACTTTC. Its translation is CATSRDQGTGAYGANVLTF. The whole variable domain, filled in from reference TRBV15 and TRBJ2-6, reads DAMVIQNPRYQVTQFGKPVTLSCSQTLNHNVMYWYQQKSSQAPKLLFHYYDKDFNNEADTPDNFQSRRPNTSFCFLDIRSPGLGDTAMYLCATSRDQGTGAYGANVLTFGAGSRLTVL.

This clone was seen at least ten times. The CDR3 DNA reads TGCGCCAGCAGCTGGGAAACAGGGTGGAGCACTGAAGCTTTCTTT. Its protein product is CASSWETGWSTEAFF. The chain couples TRBV5-1 to TRBJ1-1; TRBD1 might be the D (6 bases). The CDR3 is 15 amino acids. CDR1 SGHRS and CDR2 YFSETQ come from the germline V gene. Trimming took off 3 bases at V and 4 bases at J, with 16 bases between the two ends.

The chain combines TRBV7-2 with TRBJ2-1; 10 bases match TRBD2. V was clipped by 3 bases and J by 5 bases; unmatched bases: 7. There are 16 residues in the CDR3. Germline V gene sequence: CDR1 SGHTA, CDR2 FQGNSA. The CDR3 spells CASSFNPGLANNEQFF. The CDR3 region has the DNA TGTGCCAGCAGCTTTAACCCGGGACTAGCGAACAATGAGCAGTTCTTC.

The V call is TRBV21-1, the J call TRBJ1-1; TRBD1, as called in the table, went unchecked against the DNA. TRBV21-1 is shown as a pseudogene. The CDR3 runs to 15 residues. In DNA, the CDR3 is TGTGCCAGCAGCAAAGGGACAGAACTGAACACTGAAGCTTTCTTT. Its protein is CASSKGTELNTEAFF.